A selection of T cell receptor beta chains follows, all from one sample in a study of long-term antiretroviral therapy in people with HIV. Assay used: immunoSEQ multiplex PCR; TCRdb lists only in-frame clones, some missing. The table lists tens of thousands of clones, approximately 80% of them singletons. The sequences come from unsorted PBMCs, collected around 4.5 years after starting antiretroviral therapy. Source of these receptors: a man aged 25-45 years with HIV. CDR3s include the opening cysteine and the closing phenylalanine or tryptophan. The order of the fields is D gene, V gene, clone size, J gene, CDR3 DNA, CDR3 protein. A D gene is named only where the DNA matches it firmly. The size entry is marked missing in some rows and otherwise reads once, few, many or a size class.

.,TRBV4-2,.,TRBJ2-1,TGTGCCAGCAGCCAAGCTGGTGTTGAGCAGTTCTTC,CASSQAGVEQFF
.,TRBV5-4,.,TRBJ1-1,TGTGCCAGCAGCTTGGGGACGGGGATGAACACTGAAGCTTTCTTT,CASSLGTGMNTEAFF
TRBD1,TRBV4-1,.,TRBJ1-1,TGCGCCAGCAGCCAAACCCGCCCTGACAGGGGGCGAGGGACTGAAGCTTTCTTT,CASSQTRPDRGRGTEAFF
.,TRBV7-2,.,TRBJ1-2,TGTGCCAGCAGCTTTGAAGGGGTTGGCTACACCTTC,CASSFEGVGYTF
TRBD1,TRBV7-2,.,TRBJ1-2,TGTGCCAGCAGCTTAGGGGACAGCCACCCCATCTCGGATAACTATGGCTACACCTTC,CASSLGDSHPISDNYGYTF
TRBD2,TRBV13,once,TRBJ2-7,TGTGCCAGCAGACGGCTGGGACTAGGCTCGGCGTCCTACGAGCAGTACTTC,CASRRLGLGSASYEQYF
TRBD2,TRBV7-9,.,TRBJ2-1,TGTGCCAGCAGCCCGAGTTCCAGCGGGAGTTCGAGTCTTTTTGGTCAGTTCTTC,CASSPSSSGSSSLFGQFF
.,TRBV19,.,TRBJ2-7,TGTGCCAGTACCACTTCGGCAGGAAGGAACGGGGAGCAGTACTTC,CASTTSAGRNGEQYF
TRBD1,TRBV9,once,TRBJ1-4,TGTGCCAGCAGCGAGGGGACAGGGGCTAATCGAAAACTGTTTTTT,CASSEGTGANRKLFF
.,TRBV7-3,.,TRBJ2-2,TGTGCCAGCACACTCCCAGGGAGCGGGGAGCTGTTTTTT,CASTLPGSGELFF
TRBD2,TRBV7-8,.,TRBJ2-2,TGTGCCAGCAGCCGGAGGGGTTGGCTAGCGGGAGGCGGGGAGCTGTTTTTT,CASSRRGWLAGGGELFF
.,TRBV6-1,.,TRBJ1-1,TGTGCCAGCAGTGAATGGGGGAGTCCTGAAGCTTTCTTT,CASSEWGSPEAFF
.,TRBV28,few,TRBJ1-1,TGTGCCAGCAGCGCTGACAAGGGCAAGAACACTGAAGCTTTCTTT,CASSADKGKNTEAFF
.,TRBV28,.,TRBJ2-5,TGTGCCAGCCGAGAGGGCCAAGAGACCCAGTACTTC,CASREGQETQYF
TRBD2,TRBV29-1,.,TRBJ2-1,TGCAGCGTTGAGGGGGGGGATGGGGACAATGAGCAGTTCTTC,CSVEGGDGDNEQFF
.,TRBV30,.,TRBJ2-3,TGTGCCTGGAGCGGGGGGCCGGATCTAAGCACAGATACGCAGTATTTT,CAWSGGPDLSTDTQYF
TRBD1,TRBV11-3,.,TRBJ2-7,TGTGCCAGCAGCCGCGGACAGGGACTGTCGGAAGAGCAGTACTTC,CASSRGQGLSEEQYF
.,TRBV9,.,TRBJ1-2,TGTGCCAGCTATGACAGAACTAACTATGGCTACACCTTC,CASYDRTNYGYTF
TRBD1,TRBV9,.,TRBJ2-5,TGTGCCAGCAGCGTAGACAGGGGGCAAGAGACCCAGTACTTC,CASSVDRGQETQYF
TRBD1,TRBV6-6,.,TRBJ2-3,TGTGCCAGCAGTTTGGGACAGATGTTTACAGATACGCAGTATTTT,CASSLGQMFTDTQYF
TRBD2,TRBV11-2,.,TRBJ2-7,TGTGCCAGCAGCTCCGGGACTAGCGGGGTTAAGCAGTACTTC,CASSSGTSGVKQYF
.,TRBV9,.,TRBJ1-2,TGTGCCAGCAGCCGCAGAGGCTATGGCTACACCTTC,CASSRRGYGYTF
.,TRBV6-1,once,TRBJ1-1,TGTGCCAGCGTGTGGCGGGAGGAGAACACTGAAGCTTTCTTT,CASVWREENTEAFF
.,TRBV27,.,TRBJ2-1,TGTGCCAGCAGTTTAGGGCTAGTTAACCATGAGCAGTTCTTC,CASSLGLVNHEQFF
.,TRBV7-8,.,TRBJ1-6,TGTGCCAGCAGCCATTTCGATTCACCCCTCCACTTT,CASSHFDSPLHF
.,TRBV7-2,few,TRBJ1-2,TGTGCCAGCAGCCCTCAGACAGTCCAGGTCTATGGCTACACCTTC,CASSPQTVQVYGYTF
.,TRBV10-3,.,TRBJ2-6,TGTGCCACCCAGACCTCTGGGGCCAACGTCCTGACTTTC,CATQTSGANVLTF
TRBD2,TRBV5-1,.,TRBJ2-5,TGCGCCAGCAGCTTGGCGGGGGGAGAGACCCAGTACTTC,CASSLAGGETQYF
TRBD1,TRBV5-1,.,TRBJ2-7,TGCGCCAGCAGCTCGGACAGGGGAGAAAGCGAGCAGTACTTC,CASSSDRGESEQYF
.,TRBV9,.,TRBJ1-3,TGTGCCAGCAGCGTGGGAGGCCGGTCCTCTGGAAACACCATATATTTT,CASSVGGRSSGNTIYF
.,TRBV15,.,TRBJ1-3,TGTGCCACCAGCAGAGATTATGGTTTCCACTCTGGAAACACCATATATTTT,CATSRDYGFHSGNTIYF
.,TRBV19,.,TRBJ1-1,TGTGCCAGTAATAATTGGAACACTGAAGCTTTCTTT,CASNNWNTEAFF
.,TRBV7-2,.,TRBJ2-5,TGTGCCAGCAGCGCATTGGCGACCCAGTACTTC,CASSALATQYF
TRBD2,TRBV28,.,TRBJ2-7,TGTGCTAGCAGTTTATGGTGGGGACTAGCGGGTAACTCCTACGAGCAGTACTTC,CASSLWWGLAGNSYEQYF
TRBD1,TRBV7-2,.,TRBJ1-5,TGTGCCAGCAGCCCTGACAGGGGGGTGACACAGCCCCAGCATTTT,CASSPDRGVTQPQHF
.,TRBV18,.,TRBJ2-7,TGTGCCAGCTCACCAGTCACAGGAGCCTCCTACGAGCAGTACTTC,CASSPVTGASYEQYF
TRBD1,TRBV5-1,once,TRBJ2-5,TGCGCCAGCAGCTCTGCGGCCACAGGGGAAGAGACCCAGTACTTC,CASSSAATGEETQYF
.,TRBV5-4,.,TRBJ1-6,TGTGCCAGCAGCCGGGGCGGTCAATCGTATAATTCACCCCTCCACTTT,CASSRGGQSYNSPLHF
TRBD1,TRBV5-1,once,TRBJ2-1,TGCGCCAGCAGCTTTGACAGGGGTTCCTACAATGAGCAGTTCTTC,CASSFDRGSYNEQFF
.,TRBV18,.,TRBJ2-5,TGTGCCAGCTCACCAGGAACCAGGGAGACCCAGTACTTC,CASSPGTRETQYF
.,TRBV11-2,once,TRBJ2-1,TGTGCCAGCAGCCCACAGAGGGGGGGCAGCTCCTACAATGAGCAGTTCTTC,CASSPQRGGSSYNEQFF
.,TRBV2,.,TRBJ1-3,TGTGCCAGCAGCCAGAAGCCCCGACAGGCGTTCTCTGGAAACACCATATATTTT,CASSQKPRQAFSGNTIYF
.,TRBV6-5,.,TRBJ2-5,TGTGCCAGCAGTTACTCTTTCCCCACAGGGCTAGAGACCCAGTACTTC,CASSYSFPTGLETQYF
.,TRBV10-1,.,TRBJ1-1,TGCGCCAGCAGTGCTCGGGTAGAGGCTGAAGCTTTCTTT,CASSARVEAEAFF
.,TRBV28,.,TRBJ2-2,TGTGCCAGCAGCCCTCCGGGCAGGGTCAACACCGGGGAGCTGTTTTTT,CASSPPGRVNTGELFF
TRBD2,TRBV29-1,.,TRBJ2-2,TGCAGCGTTGAAGAGTCGAATAGCGGGGGCCTGGGGACCGGGGAGCTGTTTTTT,CSVEESNSGGLGTGELFF
.,TRBV18,.,TRBJ2-5,TGTGCCAGCTCACCGGGGGTAGCCCAAGAGACCCAGTACTTC,CASSPGVAQETQYF
.,TRBV28,.,TRBJ1-5,TGTGCCAGCAGTTTAAGGGTAAATCAGCCCCAGCATTTT,CASSLRVNQPQHF
.,TRBV6-5,.,TRBJ1-4,TGTGCCAGCAGTTACCTACAGGGAATAAACGAAAAACTGTTTTTT,CASSYLQGINEKLFF
.,TRBV7-9,.,TRBJ1-2,TGTGCCAGCAGCTTACCGGGGGCTGGCTACACCTTC,CASSLPGAGYTF
.,TRBV19,.,TRBJ2-4,TGTGCCAGTAGTATAGGGGGCAGACAAAACATTCAGTACTTC,CASSIGGRQNIQYF
TRBD1,TRBV6-1,few,TRBJ1-3,TGTGCCAGCAGTGACAACTCACCTCTACAGGGGGCTGGAAACACCATATATTTT,CASSDNSPLQGAGNTIYF
TRBD2,TRBV19,.,TRBJ2-3,TGTGCCAGTAGTGTCACTAGCGGGAGTTACACAGATACGCAGTATTTT,CASSVTSGSYTDTQYF
.,TRBV2,.,TRBJ1-6,TGTGCCAGCAGTGAGGCGGCGAGCTCCTATAATTCACCCCTCCACTTT,CASSEAASSYNSPLHF